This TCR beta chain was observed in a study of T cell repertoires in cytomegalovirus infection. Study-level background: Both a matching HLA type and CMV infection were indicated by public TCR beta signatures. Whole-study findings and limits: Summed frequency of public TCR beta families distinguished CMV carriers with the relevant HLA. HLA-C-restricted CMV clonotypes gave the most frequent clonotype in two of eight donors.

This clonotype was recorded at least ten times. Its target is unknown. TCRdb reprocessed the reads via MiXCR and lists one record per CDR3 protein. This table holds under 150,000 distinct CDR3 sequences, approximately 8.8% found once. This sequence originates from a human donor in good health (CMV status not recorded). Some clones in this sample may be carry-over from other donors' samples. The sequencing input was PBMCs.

Here the CDR3 DNA reads TGCAGTGCTAGGTTGCCCGGGACAGCCAACTATGGCTACACCTTC. This translates into CSARLPGTANYGYTF. This chain connects TRBV20-1 to TRBJ1-2; 7 bases map to TRBD1. The germline CDR1 and CDR2 sequences are DFQATT and SNEGSKA (reference sequence). CDR3 length equals 15 residues. Trimming took 3 bases from V and 2 from J; bases not matched to a gene: 9.